This T cell receptor (beta chain) was captured by sequencing in a study of shared T cell receptors in the human thymus. The CDR3 is 13 amino acids. Trimming removed 6 bases from V and 4 bases from J, with 10 bases in between. CDR1 MNHEY and CDR2 SVGAGI come from the germline V gene. Produced via immunoSEQ multiplex PCR; TCRdb's table is partial and in-frame only. The data show hundreds of thousands of clones, 80% to 90% seen once. The same specimen was also included in a second study, on human thymus T cells. As reported in that work: Samples came from healthy Finnish infants during open corrective cardiac surgery.

The sample comprised thymocytes. The V call is TRBV6-5, the J call TRBJ2-1; perhaps TRBD2 as D (5 bases). The sequence was collected from a boy younger than two with a congenital heart defect. The CDR3 region has the DNA TGTGCCAGCAGACTAGGGCCTTACAATGAGCAGTTCTTC. Translated: CASRLGPYNEQFF.